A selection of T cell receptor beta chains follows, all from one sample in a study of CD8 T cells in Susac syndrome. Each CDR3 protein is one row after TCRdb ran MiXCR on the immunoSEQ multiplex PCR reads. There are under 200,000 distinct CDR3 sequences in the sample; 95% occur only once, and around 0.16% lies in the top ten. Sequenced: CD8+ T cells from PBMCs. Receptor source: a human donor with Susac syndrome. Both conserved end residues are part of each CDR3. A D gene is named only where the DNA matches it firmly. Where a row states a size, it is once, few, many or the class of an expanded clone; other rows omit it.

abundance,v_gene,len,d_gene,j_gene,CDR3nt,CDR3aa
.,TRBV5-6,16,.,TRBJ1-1,TGTGCCAGCAGCTGGGACGGGCGGATTAAGAACACTGAAGCTTTCTTT,CASSWDGRIKNTEAFF
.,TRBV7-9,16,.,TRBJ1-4,TGTGCCAGCAGCGGAGGGGGTGATGCAACTAATGAAAAACTGTTTTTT,CASSGGGDATNEKLFF
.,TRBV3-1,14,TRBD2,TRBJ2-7,TGTGCCAGCAGCCATGGCGGGAGCTGGTACGAGCAGTACTTC,CASSHGGSWYEQYF
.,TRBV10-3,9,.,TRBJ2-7,TGTGCCCTGACCTACGAGCAGTACTTC,CALTYEQYF
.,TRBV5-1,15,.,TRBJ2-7,TGCGCCAGCACAAAACCACCAGACTCCACCTACGAGCAGTACTTC,CASTKPPDSTYEQYF
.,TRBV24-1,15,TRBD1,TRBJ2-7,TGTGCCACCAGTGATTCGTTCAGGGGGTCTTACGAGCAGTACTTC,CATSDSFRGSYEQYF
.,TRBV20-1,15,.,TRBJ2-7,TGCAGTGCTAGAGATCCCCTTGGACCGAGCTACGAGCAGTACTTC,CSARDPLGPSYEQYF
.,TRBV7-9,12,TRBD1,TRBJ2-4,TGTGCCACGAACAGGGGATCGGACATTCAGTACTTC,CATNRGSDIQYF
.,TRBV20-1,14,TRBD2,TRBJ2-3,TGCAGTGCTAGAAGACTAGCGGACACAGATACGCAGTATTTT,CSARRLADTDTQYF
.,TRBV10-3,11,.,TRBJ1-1,TGTGCCATCAGCCCCGGGACTGAAGCTTTCTTT,CAISPGTEAFF
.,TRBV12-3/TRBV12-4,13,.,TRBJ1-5,TGTGCCAGCAGTTTAAACGGGAATCAGCCCCAGCATTTT,CASSLNGNQPQHF
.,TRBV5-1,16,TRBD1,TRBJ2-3,TGCGCCAGCAGCTCCGGACAGGGTGGAACCACAGATACGCAGTATTTT,CASSSGQGGTTDTQYF
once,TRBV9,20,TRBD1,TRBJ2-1,TGTGCCAGCAGCCATTACAGGGGGGTAGGAGAGGGGATCTCCTACAATGAGCAGTTCTTC,CASSHYRGVGEGISYNEQFF
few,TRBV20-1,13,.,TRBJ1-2,TGCAGTGCTAGGGACACCGCTAACTATGGCTACACCTTC,CSARDTANYGYTF
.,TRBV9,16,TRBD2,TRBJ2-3,TGTGCCAGCAGCAATATAGGGACTAGCGCCACAGATACGCAGTATTTT,CASSNIGTSATDTQYF
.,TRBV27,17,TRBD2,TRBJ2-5,TGTGCCAGCAGCTATACTATTAGCGGGAGTGGTAGGGAGACCCAGTACTTC,CASSYTISGSGRETQYF
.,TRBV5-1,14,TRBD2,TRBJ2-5,TGCGCCAGCAGGTCTAGCGGGGGTCAAGAGACCCAGTACTTC,CASRSSGGQETQYF
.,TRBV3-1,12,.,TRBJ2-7,TGTGCCAGCAGCCAAGGTATTCTAGCTCAGTACTTC,CASSQGILAQYF
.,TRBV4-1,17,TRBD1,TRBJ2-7,TGCGCCAGCAGTCCATTCCCGACAAGACAGGGTGACGACGAGCAGTACTTC,CASSPFPTRQGDDEQYF
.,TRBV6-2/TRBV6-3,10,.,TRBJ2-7,TGTGCCGTCGGTCTCTACGAGCAGTACTTC,CAVGLYEQYF
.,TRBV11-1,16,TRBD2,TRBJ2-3,TGTGCCAGCAGCCCAACCGCGGCGGGGGGGCCAGATACGCAGTATTTT,CASSPTAAGGPDTQYF
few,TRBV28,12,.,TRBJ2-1,TGTGCCAGCAGTTTAGTGGACAATGAGCAGTTCTTC,CASSLVDNEQFF
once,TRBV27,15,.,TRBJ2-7,TGTGCCAGCAGGCCGGACCACGCGAGCTCCTACGAGCAGTACTTC,CASRPDHASSYEQYF
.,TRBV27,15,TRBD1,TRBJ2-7,TGTGCCAGCAGGGGGGACAGGGCCTCATCTTACGAGCAGTACTTC,CASRGDRASSYEQYF
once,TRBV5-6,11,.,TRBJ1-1,TGTGCCAGCAGCAATAGGGCTGAAGCTTTCTTT,CASSNRAEAFF
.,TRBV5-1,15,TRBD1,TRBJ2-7,TGCGCCAGCAGCTTGTCTCCGGGACAGGGGAACGAGCAGTACTTC,CASSLSPGQGNEQYF
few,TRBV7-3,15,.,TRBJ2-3,TGTGCCAGCAGCTTAAGGCAGACTAGCACAGATACGCAGTATTTT,CASSLRQTSTDTQYF
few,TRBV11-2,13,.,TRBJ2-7,TGTGCCAGCAGCTTAACCGGGGTCTACGAGCAGTACTTC,CASSLTGVYEQYF
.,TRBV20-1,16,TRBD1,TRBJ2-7,TGCAGTGCTAGTGGGCTTTACAGGGGGAATAGTTACGAGCAGTACTTC,CSASGLYRGNSYEQYF
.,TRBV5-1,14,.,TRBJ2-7,TGCGCCAGCAGCTTGACCGGGAGCGCCTACGAGCAGTACTTC,CASSLTGSAYEQYF
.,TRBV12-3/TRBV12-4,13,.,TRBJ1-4,TGTGCCAGCAGTTTAGTTTCGAGGGAAAAACTGTTTTTT,CASSLVSREKLFF
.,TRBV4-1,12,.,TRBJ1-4,TGCGCCAGCAGCCAAGATAACGAAAAACTGTTTTTT,CASSQDNEKLFF
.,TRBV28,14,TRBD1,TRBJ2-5,TGTGCCAGCAGACCGGGACAGGCCCAAGAGACCCAGTACTTC,CASRPGQAQETQYF
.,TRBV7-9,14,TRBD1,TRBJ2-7,TGTGCCAGCAGCTGGGGACAGGGGCTCTACGAGCAGTACTTC,CASSWGQGLYEQYF
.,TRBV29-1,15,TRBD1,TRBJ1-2,TGCAGCGTTCTCCCAGGGGGACAGGGACACTATGGCTACACCTTC,CSVLPGGQGHYGYTF
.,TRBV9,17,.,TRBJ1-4,TGTGCCAGCAGCGAGAGCCTCCAGGGGAAAGAGGGGGAAAAACTGTTTTTT,CASSESLQGKEGEKLFF
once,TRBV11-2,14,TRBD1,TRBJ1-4,TGTGCCAGCAGCTCGAGACAGGGGAGTGAAAAACTGTTTTTT,CASSSRQGSEKLFF
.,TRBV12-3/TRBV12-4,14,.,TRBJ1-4,TGTGCCAGCAGAAACGAGGAGCATAATGAAAAACTGTTTTTT,CASRNEEHNEKLFF
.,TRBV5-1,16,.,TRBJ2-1,TGCGCCAGCAGCTCTCGGGACTCGAGCTCCTACAATGAGCAGTTCTTC,CASSSRDSSSYNEQFF
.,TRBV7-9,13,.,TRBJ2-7,TGTGCCAGCAGCACCTCAATGGAGAGGAGTTGGTACTTC,CASSTSMERSWYF
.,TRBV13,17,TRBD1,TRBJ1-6,TGTGCCAGCAGCACCCGACAGGGAGGTTCCTATAATTCACCCCTCCACTTT,CASSTRQGGSYNSPLHF
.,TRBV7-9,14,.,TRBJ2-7,TGTGCCAGCAGCGCTAAGGACAGTGTTTACGAGCAGTACTTC,CASSAKDSVYEQYF
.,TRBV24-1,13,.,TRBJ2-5,TGTGCCACCAGTGATGGGGGGCTTGAGACCCAGTACTTC,CATSDGGLETQYF
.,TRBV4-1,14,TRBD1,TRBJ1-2,TGCGCCAGCAGCCAAGACACAGGGGGGGAGGGCTACACCTTC,CASSQDTGGEGYTF
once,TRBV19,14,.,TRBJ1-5,TGTGCCAGTAGTATAGTAGGGGGCAATCAGCCCCAGCATTTT,CASSIVGGNQPQHF
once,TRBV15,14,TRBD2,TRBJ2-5,TGTGCCACCAGCAGCCGGACTAGCCAAGAGACCCAGTACTTC,CATSSRTSQETQYF
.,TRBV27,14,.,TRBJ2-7,TGTGCCAGCTCTGAAAACTGGGCTCGAGGCGAGCAGTACTTC,CASSENWARGEQYF
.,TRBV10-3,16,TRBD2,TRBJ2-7,TGTGCCATCAGTGAGTCGTCGTCTAGCGGAGGGTATGGGCAGTACTTC,CAISESSSSGGYGQYF
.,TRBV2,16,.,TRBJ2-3,TGTGCCAGCAGTGAAGCGGCGGGAACTCCAACAGATACGCAGTATTTT,CASSEAAGTPTDTQYF
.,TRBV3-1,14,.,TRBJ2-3,TGTGCCAGCAGCCAAGCACTTCACACAGATACGCAGTATTTT,CASSQALHTDTQYF